What follows is one T cell receptor beta chain and its context. Its antigen is still unknown. CDR1 and CDR2 from the germline V gene are DFQATT and SNEGSKA (reference sequence). The CDR3 has 15 residues. V lost 3 bases and J lost 0, with 12 bases in between. Using its own MiXCR run on the 5' RACE reads, TCRdb lists one record per CDR3 protein. The sample has about 690,000 distinct CDR3 sequences; 21% are singletons. The data derive from a study of identical twins. Study-wide points: Insertions were fewer in abundant cord blood beta clonotypes, whereas memory repertoires showed none of this pattern. Possibly, invariant MAIT and iNKT cells partly confounded zero-insertion analyses.

The same data also went into a second study, on T cells expressing NK-cell markers. This second report adds: Sequenced donors, eight in total, included seven who were HCMV-seropositive and one who was seronegative. The leading position in the CD3+CD56-NKG2C+ fraction of several donors also went to these clonotypes.

This sequence was found in a young woman in good health. The chain joins TRBV20-1 to TRBJ2-1, with D possibly TRBD2 on 6 matching bases. The specimen sequenced was PBMCs. The CDR3 loop is CSARGLDSSYNEQFF. In nucleotides, the CDR3 is TGCAGTGCTAGGGGACTGGATAGCTCCTACAATGAGCAGTTCTTC.